Following are 17 T cell receptor beta chains from one sample sequenced in a study of identical twins. TCRdb analysed the 5' RACE reads with MiXCR anew, one entry per CDR3 protein. Of about 660,000 distinct CDR3 sequences in the sample, over 8.5% were seen once. These records were also assigned to another study, of yellow fever vaccine responses in identical twins.

Sequencing was done on a sample of PBMCs. These TCRs come from a woman younger than 35 in good health.

The chain uses TRBV7-8 and TRBJ2-2; D uncertain. CDR1 and CDR2 from the germline V gene are SGHVS and FQNEAQ. The CDR3 length is 14 residues. V was trimmed by 4 bases and J by 9 bases, leaving 15 bases between them. CDR3 in amino acids: CASSSPGPLRELFF. The DNA for the CDR3 is TGTGCCAGCAGCTCGCCCGGGCCATTACGGGAGCTGTTTTTT.

This clonotype occurred a few times. The chain uses TRBV11-1 and TRBJ2-3; 7 bases agree with TRBD2. Germline V gene sequence: CDR1 SGHAT, CDR2 FQDESV (reference sequence). This CDR3 spans 17 amino acids. The V gene end was trimmed by 5 bases and the J gene end by 0 bases; junction bases not matched to a gene: 11. The CDR3 DNA follows: TGTGCCAGCAGCCTAGTGGGCCTAGCGGCTAGCACAGATACGCAGTATTTT. It specifies CASSLVGLAASTDTQYF.

This clonotype was counted only a few times. V usage is TRBV12-3 or TRBV12-4 and J usage is TRBJ2-1; 10 bases align to TRBD2. Unmatched junction bases numbered 9, after V lost 5 bases and J lost 11 bases. The CDR3 is 14 residues long. The CDR3 nucleotides are TGTGCCAGCAGTCTAGGGGTAGCGGGGGGCCAGCAGTTCTTC. This sequence encodes CASSLGVAGGQQFF.

V usage is TRBV5-1 and J usage is TRBJ2-1, with D maybe TRBD2 (7 bases). The CDR3 has 14 residues. With 2 bases removed from V and 9 bases from J, the gap between germline ends came to 15 bases. CDR1 is SGHRS, CDR2 YFSETQ, per germline. CDR3 residues: CASSFEGGGSEQFF. In DNA, the CDR3 is TGCGCCAGCAGCTTTGAAGGCGGGGGCAGTGAGCAGTTCTTC.

This clonotype was recorded at least ten times. The rearrangement uses TRBV5-5 and TRBJ2-1, with TRBD2 matching over 16 bases. The CDR3 covers 15 residues. The trim removed 4 bases at V and 8 bases at J, leaving 3 bases unmatched. The germline V gene encodes CDR1 SGHKS and CDR2 YYEKEE (reference sequence). The CDR3 is CASSPGLAGGYEQFF. CDR3 sequence (DNA): TGTGCCAGCAGCCCGGGACTAGCGGGAGGGTATGAGCAGTTCTTC. The full variable domain, its missing parts supplied by reference TRBV5-5 and TRBJ2-1, is DAGVTQSPTHLIKTRGQQVTLRCSPISGHKSVSWYQQVLGQGPQFIFQYYEKEERGRGNFPDRFSARQFPNYSSELNVNALLLGDSALYLCASSPGLAGGYEQFFGPGTRLTVL.

This clonotype was found a few times. The rearrangement joins TRBV7-9 to TRBJ2-7, with TRBD1 matching over 7 bases. This CDR3 region has 15 residues. Trimming took 0 bases from V and 5 from J; bases not matched to a gene: 7. Per germline, CDR1 SEHNR and CDR2 FQNEAQ (reference sequence). The chain's CDR3 is CASSLALKGGNEQYF. The DNA of the CDR3 is TGTGCCAGCAGCTTAGCGTTGAAAGGGGGCAACGAGCAGTACTTC.

V gene TRBV10-3 combines with J gene TRBJ2-1; D gene unclear. Trimming took 0 bases from V and 7 from J, leaving 13 bases between them. Germline values: CDR1 ENHRY, CDR2 SYGVKD. CDR3 length equals 15 residues. The CDR3, as DNA: TGTGCCATCAGTGAGTCTTCGCCAATGGTAAATGAGCAGTTCTTC. Translating gives CAISESSPMVNEQFF.

This clonotype was counted at least ten times. At one end, the junction sequence differs from germline, possibly due to a read error. CDR3: CASSLGSSPLHF. CDR3 DNA sequence: TGTGCCAGCAGCTTAGGGAGCTCACCACTCCACTTT. The chain uses TRBV7-9 and TRBJ1-6; no clear D. The CDR3 spans 12 residues. From germline, CDR1 is SEHNR and CDR2 FQNEAQ (reference sequence).

The V and J genes are TRBV20-1 and TRBJ2-5, with a weak D call TRBD2 (5 bases). Trimming cost V 6 bases and J 1 base, with 15 bases left between them. Germline CDR1 and CDR2: DFQATT and SNEGSKA (reference sequence). The length of the CDR3 is 14 residues. CDR3 nucleotide sequence: TGCAGTGCGGCGCCCGTCAGCGGCCAAGAGACCCAGTACTTC. It specifies CSAAPVSGQETQYF.

The J gene is TRBJ1-1, the V gene TRBV12-3 or TRBV12-4, with D perhaps TRBD1 (5 bases). V lost 6 bases, J lost 10 bases, and 18 bases lay in between. The CDR3 runs 13 residues. CDR3 DNA: TGTGCCAGCAGCATTAATTACGGGGGTACAGCTTTCTTT. Protein product: CASSINYGGTAFF.

This chain joins TRBV2 and TRBJ1-2; D remains unclear. V lost 10 bases and J lost 4, with 19 bases in between. The CDR3 is made up of 14 amino acids. Germline CDR1 is SNHLY and CDR2 is FYNNEI. DNA of the CDR3: TGTGCCACCTCCCCGACAACCGCGGGCTATGGCTACACCTTC. Protein product: CATSPTTAGYGYTF.

This clonotype was observed many times. The gene calls are TRBV29-1 and TRBJ2-3, with a weak D call TRBD2 (5 bases). CDR3 size: 16 residues. Germline lookup yields CDR1 SQVTM and CDR2 ANQGSEA. The germline V and J ends were trimmed by 1 base and 2 bases, with 16 bases remaining between them. In DNA form, the CDR3 reads TGCAGCGTTGAAGGCCCAGTCGAGCGGCCCACAGATACGCAGTATTTT. It specifies CSVEGPVERPTDTQYF.

This clonotype was recorded many times. The chain is built from TRBV4-1 and TRBJ2-6; 9 positions agree with TRBD1. The germline V gene has CDR1 MGHRA and CDR2 YSYEKL. Trimming took 4 bases from V and 0 from J; bases not matched to a gene: 4. The CDR3 consists of 17 residues. The CDR3 loop reads CASSPGQGLSGANVLTF. As DNA, the CDR3 is TGCGCCAGCAGCCCGGGACAGGGCCTCTCTGGGGCCAACGTCCTGACTTTC.

The V call is TRBV6-2 or TRBV6-3, the J call TRBJ2-1; 12 nucleotides match TRBD2. This CDR3 comprises 17 residues. The V segment lost 5 bases and the J segment 5 bases; nucleotides outside the gene matches: 10. CDR1 is MNHEY and CDR2 is SVGEGT in the germline V gene. Here the CDR3 reads CASSPPPTSGRDNEQFF. In DNA form, the CDR3 reads TGTGCCAGCAGTCCACCACCGACTAGCGGGAGAGACAATGAGCAGTTCTTC.

This clonotype was observed at least ten times. The chain carries TRBV3-1 and TRBJ2-7, with 10 positions matching TRBD1. The V segment lost 1 base and the J segment 4 bases; nucleotides outside the gene matches: 4. From germline, CDR1 is LGHDT and CDR2 YNNKEL (reference sequence). The CDR3 has 15 amino acids. The CDR3 loop is CASSQVGTGVYEQYF. The CDR3 nucleotides read TGTGCCAGCAGCCAAGTGGGGACAGGGGTTTACGAGCAGTACTTC.

There are many counts of this clonotype. The chain recombines TRBV29-1 with TRBJ1-1; D is uncertain. The V end was cut by 6 bases, the J end by 6 bases, with 14 bases between. Germline lookup yields CDR1 SQVTM and CDR2 ANQGSEA. There are 12 residues in the CDR3. DNA for the CDR3: TGCAGCGTCCCCTCCAAGGAATCTGAAGCTTTCTTT. It specifies CSVPSKESEAFF.

This clonotype showed up just a few times. The V call is TRBV27, the J call TRBJ2-6, with TRBD2 identical over 13 bases. V lost 8 bases, J lost 0 bases, and 7 bases stayed unmatched. The CDR3 is made up of 18 amino acids. Germline V gives CDR1 MNHEY, CDR2 SMNVEV (reference sequence). DNA for the CDR3: TGTGCCAGCCGCCCGACTAGCGGGAGGTACTCTGGGGCCAACGTCCTGACTTTC. Translated: CASRPTSGRYSGANVLTF.